The next 12 T cell receptor beta chains were all read from a single sample in a study of tumor-infiltrating lymphocytes in primary liver carcinoma. Reverse transcription of 500 ng total RNA with a constant-region primer produced TCR beta cDNA. Three nested multiplex PCR rounds of slightly modified ARM-PCR generated TCR beta libraries. TRBV1-TRBV30 forward and Cbeta reverse primers drove the first two roughly 10-cycle rounds. TCRdb redid the calling of the multiplex PCR reads with MiXCR, one entry per CDR3 protein. The sample lists about 100,000 distinct CDR3 sequences, approximately 70% occurring once. DNA and RNA were both co-extracted from about 19-30 mg of bulk tissue that had not been sorted. Sample: liver tumor tissue from sampling region 2. Noted subset: tumor region T2, inferior pole. The receptor source for this set is a woman in her fifties or sixties with primary liver carcinoma and hepatitis B virus infection.

This clonotype was detected many times. This chain joins TRBV9 and TRBJ1-1; D ambiguous. Per the germline V gene, CDR1 is SGDLS and CDR2 is YYNGEE. Trimming stripped 0 bases from V and 1 base from J, with 7 bases between. The CDR3 covers 14 residues. In DNA form, the CDR3 reads TGTGCCAGCAGCGTAGACAGTAAGAACACTGAAGCTTTCTTT. It is translated as CASSVDSKNTEAFF. The variable domain in full, with the rest retrieved from reference TRBV9 and TRBJ1-1, is DSGVTQTPKHLITATGQRVTLRCSPRSGDLSVYWYQQSLDQGLQFLIQYYNGEERAKGNILERFSAQQFPDLHSELNLSSLELGDSALYFCASSVDSKNTEAFFGQGTRLTVV.

Points on this clonotype: This may arise from a read error, as a much more abundant clone is one base away. The chain is built from TRBV28 and TRBJ2-7, with D unresolved. The germline CDR1 and CDR2 sequences are MDHEN and SYDVKM. The CDR3 consists of 12 residues. CDR3 coding DNA: TGTGTCAGCAGTTTAGGGACCTACGAGCAGTACTTC. Translating gives CVSSLGTYEQYF.

Note on this clonotype: One junction end disagrees with the germline gene, perhaps due to a read error. This rearrangement joins TRBV5-1 to TRBJ1-1; TRBD1 aligns across 8 bases. The CDR3 loop spans 15 amino acids. Germline V gene data show CDR1 as SGHRS and CDR2 as YFSETQ. The CDR3 nucleotides read TGCGCCAGCAGCTCGAGCCGGACAGGGAACACTGAAGCTCTCTTT. It encodes CASSSSRTGNTEALF. Supplemented by reference TRBV5-1 and TRBJ1-1, the full variable domain reads KAGVTQTPRYLIKTRGQQVTLSCSPISGHRSVSWYQQTPGQGLQFLFEYFSETQRNKGNFPGRFSGRQFSNSRSEMNVSTLELGDSALYLCASSSSRTGNTEALFGQGTRLTVV.

As to this clonotype: A read error may account for a junction end that differs from germline. The genes are TRBV11-1 and TRBJ2-3, with TRBD2 as a possible D gene (5 bases). Germline CDR1 is SGHAT and CDR2 is FQDESV (reference sequence). This CDR3 is 15 amino acids long. The DNA for the CDR3 is TGTGTCAGCAGTCGCTCTTCGGGGTTCACAGATACGCGGTATTTT. This encodes CVSSRSSGFTDTRYF.

As regards this clonotype: This may be a read error: a much more frequent sequence differs by one nucleotide. The V gene is TRBV10-3, the J gene TRBJ2-2, with 14 nucleotides matching TRBD2. This CDR3 comprises 17 residues. Germline values: CDR1 ENHRY, CDR2 SYGVKD. V trimming: 5 bases; J trimming: 4 bases; junction bases outside the gene matches: 6. The CDR3 loop reads CAISKGTSGRTTGELFF. The CDR3 DNA sequence: TGTGCCATCAGTAAGGGGACTAGCGGGAGAACCACCGGGGAGCTGTTTTTT.

The chain combines TRBV4-1 with TRBJ2-2, with 7 bases aligning to TRBD2. The CDR3 contains 15 residues. Germline CDR1 is MGHRA and CDR2 is YSYEKL. Trimming took 0 bases from V and 5 from J; bases not matched to a gene: 3. This CDR3 is CASSQEGGVTGELFF. The CDR3 DNA follows: TGCGCCAGCAGCCAAGAGGGGGGGGTAACCGGGGAGCTGTTTTTT.

This clonotype occurred many times. This chain uses TRBV12-3 or TRBV12-4 with TRBJ2-7; the match to TRBD2 covers 7 bases. J gave up 2 bases and V 5 bases, and 9 bases lay outside the gene matches. The CDR3 loop spans 15 amino acids. CDR3 loop: CASSPWLAATYEQYF. CDR3 coding DNA: TGTGCCAGCAGTCCTTGGCTAGCGGCCACCTACGAGCAGTACTTC.

CDR3 amino acids: CATSDGGGISYNEQFF. The CDR3 coding sequence is TGTGCCACCAGTGACGGGGGTGGCATATCCTACAATGAGCAGTTCTTC. V is TRBV24-1 and J is TRBJ2-1, with D perhaps TRBD2 (6 bases). There are 16 residues in the CDR3. Looked up from germline, CDR1 is KGHDR and CDR2 is SFDVKD. V gave up 4 bases and J gave up 1 base, with 13 bases separating them.

With respect to this clonotype: Here the CDR3 omits its conserved ending phenylalanine or tryptophan, so a read error is the likely source. V and J are TRBV29-1 and TRBJ2-2; D is ambiguous. This CDR3 spans 12 amino acids. Germline V gene lookup returns CDR1 SQVTM and CDR2 ANQGSEA. V was shortened by 4 bases and J by 0 bases, with 3 bases between the two germline ends. The CDR3 nucleotides are TGCAGCGTTGGACCGAACACCGGGGAGCTGTTTATT. Translating it yields CSVGPNTGELFI.

This clonotype was detected only once. A much larger clone sits a single nucleotide away, making a read error possible. The gene calls are TRBV14 and TRBJ1-5; perhaps TRBD1 as D (6 bases). With 2 bases removed from V and 5 bases from J, the gap between germline ends came to 25 bases. The CDR3 has 19 amino acids. Germline values: CDR1 SGHDN, CDR2 FVKESK. Written as DNA, the CDR3 is TGTGCCAGCAGCCAAATACCATTGGGGGACGGGGGGCCACATCAGCCCCAGCATTTT. It translates to CASSQIPLGDGGPHQPQHF.

Comment on this clonotype: Germline is not matched at one junction end, which may reflect a read error. The genes are TRBV7-8 and TRBJ2-6; 8 positions agree with TRBD2. CDR3 length equals 18 residues. Germline CDR1 reads SGHVS; CDR2 reads FQNEAQ. In DNA form, the CDR3 reads TGTGCCAACAGCTTAAGGGTGCGGGGGGACTCTGGGGCCAACGTCCTGACTTTC. Translated: CANSLRVRGDSGANVLTF.

As for this clonotype: A read error may explain this, as a much larger clone is one base away. The V gene is TRBV5-1, the J gene TRBJ2-1; perhaps TRBD1 as D (7 bases). CDR1 SGHRS and CDR2 YFSETQ come from the germline V gene. The CDR3 loop spans 15 amino acids. CDR3 in DNA: TGCGCCAGCAGGACAGGGACTGAGTCGTACAATGAGCTGTTCTTC. Translation: CASRTGTESYNELFF.